The 23 T cell receptor beta chains below all came from one sample that was sequenced in a study of shared clonotypes between healthy human individuals (dated by TCRdb to 2020 to 2022). The library was generated by the immunoSEQ multiplex PCR assay. What TCRdb holds here is the immuneACCESS table cut down to in-frame rearrangements. Part of the clones is not present; checked against another copy, under half of the missing clones reflect an unresolved V gene, and the others are unexplained. For this sample the table gives roughly 490,000 clones, of which around three quarters were detected only once. The ten largest clonotypes hold 9.5% to 15% of the sample. The sample comprised PBMCs. These receptors originate from a woman between 35 and 50 years old in good health. Some clones in this sample may be carry-over from other donors' samples.

The chain recombines TRBV10-1 with TRBJ2-5, with 7 bases matching TRBD2. Germline lookup yields CDR1 WNHNN and CDR2 SYGVQD (reference sequence). The V and J ends lost 4 bases and 5 bases, in that order; junction bases with no gene match: 1. This CDR3 comprises 12 residues. In DNA form, the CDR3 reads TGCGCCAGCAGTGTGCGGGGGGAGACCCAGTACTTC. This translates into CASSVRGETQYF.

The CDR3 is CASSRVGRPQHF. The DNA for the CDR3 is TGTGCCAGCAGCCGGGTGGGCAGACCCCAGCATTTT. This rearrangement joins TRBV27 to TRBJ1-5; no clear D. Trimming stripped 6 bases from V and 10 bases from J, with 13 bases between. Germline-derived CDR1 and CDR2 are MNHEY and SMNVEV (reference sequence). The CDR3 sequence is 12 residues long.

The chain joins TRBV13 to TRBJ1-3, with D uncertain. Trimming stripped 4 bases from V and 0 bases from J, with 7 bases between. Germline assignment: CDR1 PRHDT and CDR2 FYEKMQ (reference sequence). The CDR3 covers 14 residues. The CDR3 DNA reads as TGTGCCAGCAGCTGGGGTCCCTCTGGAAACACCATATATTTT. Its translation: CASSWGPSGNTIYF.

V gene TRBV28 combines with J gene TRBJ2-3; 13 bases are shared with TRBD2. V trimming: 6 bases; J trimming: 8 bases; junction bases outside the gene matches: 11. The CDR3 runs to 16 residues. The germline V gene encodes CDR1 MDHEN and CDR2 SYDVKM. The chain's CDR3 is CASSRTSGSLVGTQYF. The CDR3 region has the DNA TGTGCCAGCAGCAGGACTAGCGGGAGCCTTGTGGGTACGCAGTATTTT.

The chain combines TRBV18 with TRBJ2-5; D might be TRBD1 (5 bases). V was cut by 2 bases and J by 2 bases, with 9 bases left in between. Per the germline V gene, CDR1 is KGHSH and CDR2 is LQKENI. This CDR3 is 14 amino acids long. CDR3 protein: CASSPRQLQETQYF. The DNA for the CDR3 is TGTGCCAGCTCACCAAGACAGCTACAAGAGACCCAGTACTTC.

Worth noting for this clone: The sample has other DNA sequences that encode this CDR3 too. The chain employs TRBV19 and TRBJ2-1; D not resolved. CDR3 length: 13 amino acids. Looked up from germline, CDR1 is LNHDA and CDR2 is SQIVND (reference sequence). The V end lost 1 base, the J end lost 5 bases, and 6 bases lay between the germline ends. Here the CDR3 DNA reads TGTGCCAGTAGTATAGGACAAAACAATGAGCAGTTCTTC. This gives the protein CASSIGQNNEQFF.

As to this clone: Distinct nucleotide sequences in the sample also encode this CDR3. The gene calls are TRBV11-2 and TRBJ1-3; 9 bases line up with TRBD1. There are 18 residues in the CDR3. Germline CDR1 is SGHAT and CDR2 is FQNNGV. Germline trimming cut 6 bases from V and 3 bases from J; bases unmatched to any gene: 15. The DNA of the CDR3 is TGTGCCAGCAGTCACGACAGGGGGAAGGTTCTTTATGGAAACACCATATATTTT. Its translation is CASSHDRGKVLYGNTIYF.

As for this clone: This CDR3 is also generated by other DNA sequences in the sample. J is TRBJ1-5 and V is TRBV9; no clear D. The V gene's germline CDR1 is SGDLS and CDR2 YYNGEE. The CDR3 has 14 residues. V lost 5 bases and J 0 bases, leaving 9 bases between the germline ends. As DNA, the CDR3 is TGTGCCAGCAGTGCCGGACCTAGCAATCAGCCCCAGCATTTT. This translates into CASSAGPSNQPQHF.

This clone was detected a few times. The V call is TRBV27, the J call TRBJ2-1, with D uncertain. The CDR3 extends over 17 amino acids. The germline V gene encodes CDR1 MNHEY and CDR2 SMNVEV (reference sequence). Trimming pared 5 bases from V and 0 bases from J, leaving 17 bases between. CDR3 DNA: TGTGCCAGCAGTCCGAGAGGTAGACTGGACTCCTACAATGAGCAGTTCTTC. Encoded protein: CASSPRGRLDSYNEQFF.

This CDR3 is CASSWDGTNYGYTF. CDR3 bases: TGTGCCAGCAGCTGGGACGGAACTAACTATGGCTACACCTTC. The genes are TRBV7-9 and TRBJ1-2; tentative D call: TRBD1 (5 bases). The CDR3 has 14 amino acids. V gave up 4 bases and J gave up 0 bases, with 9 bases separating them. Germline CDR1 and CDR2: SEHNR and FQNEAQ (reference sequence).

This clone was found once. The rearrangement links TRBV2 to TRBJ2-1, with 10 bases aligning to TRBD1. The CDR3 has 15 residues. CDR1 is SNHLY, CDR2 FYNNEI, per germline. J lost 8 bases, V lost 6 bases, and 10 bases had no gene match. The CDR3 DNA reads as TGTGCCAGCAGGAATGCCGACAGGGGGCTAGATGAGCAGTTCTTC. As protein: CASRNADRGLDEQFF.

This chain connects TRBV4-1 to TRBJ2-3; no definite D call. Trimming removed 0 bases at V and 5 bases at J, with 9 bases between. This CDR3 is built from 14 residues. The V gene's germline CDR1 is MGHRA and CDR2 YSYEKL. CDR3: CASSQDLTQDTQYF. The CDR3 region has the DNA TGCGCCAGCAGCCAAGATCTAACTCAAGATACGCAGTATTTT.

This clone has just a few counts. The chain links TRBV13 to TRBJ2-2; tentatively, D is TRBD2 (6 bases). The germline CDR1 and CDR2 sequences are PRHDT and FYEKMQ (reference sequence). V dropped 1 base and J dropped 3 bases, with 9 bases sitting between them. CDR3 length equals 15 residues. The CDR3 here is CASSLAGADTGELFF. DNA of the CDR3: TGTGCCAGCAGCTTAGCGGGAGCGGACACCGGGGAGCTGTTTTTT.

This clone was found once. V is TRBV19 and J is TRBJ1-4; no clear D gene. The V gene's germline CDR1 is LNHDA and CDR2 SQIVND (reference sequence). V lost 3 bases and J lost 0, with 8 bases in between. CDR3 length: 15 residues. In nucleotides, the CDR3 is TGTGCCAGTAGTATGATACTTGCAACTAATGAAAAACTGTTTTTT. Translation: CASSMILATNEKLFF.

This clone turned up a few times. The J gene is TRBJ2-4, the V gene TRBV7-2; 10 positions match TRBD1. The germline CDR1 and CDR2 sequences are SGHTA and FQGNSA. The CDR3 totals 15 residues. V was pared by 2 bases and J by 9 bases, with 7 bases of the junction left unmatched. The chain's CDR3 is CASSLPWDRGPIQYF. CDR3 sequence (DNA): TGTGCCAGCAGCTTACCCTGGGACAGGGGACCCATTCAGTACTTC.

V and J are TRBV7-9 and TRBJ2-5; possibly TRBD1 or TRBD2 for D (6 bases each). There are 16 residues in the CDR3. Trimming pared 1 base from V and 3 bases from J, leaving 15 bases between. Per the germline V gene, CDR1 is SEHNR and CDR2 is FQNEAQ (reference sequence). Here the CDR3 DNA reads TGTGCCAGCAGCTTAGGCAGCGCAAGGGGGGAAGAGACCCAGTACTTC. Residues: CASSLGSARGEETQYF.

CDR3 in amino acids: CASSLVGVTGNTIYF. Here the CDR3 DNA reads TGTGCCAGCAGCTTAGTAGGCGTAACTGGAAACACCATATATTTT. The chain is built from TRBV11-2 and TRBJ1-3; D not certain. The CDR3 contains 15 residues. The germline CDR1 and CDR2 sequences are SGHAT and FQNNGV. Trimming removed 1 base at V and 2 bases at J, with 9 bases between.

The J gene is TRBJ1-1, the V gene TRBV5-1, with D uncertain. The CDR3 sequence is 13 residues long. The germline gives CDR1 SGHRS, CDR2 YFSETQ. V lost 0 bases and J lost 3, with 6 bases in between. CDR3 region: CASSLEQYTEAFF. CDR3 nucleotides: TGCGCCAGCAGCTTGGAACAGTACACTGAAGCTTTCTTT.

This clone occurred once. The chain combines TRBV5-1 with TRBJ2-1, with no clear D. The CDR3 loop spans 13 amino acids. Looked up from germline, CDR1 is SGHRS and CDR2 is YFSETQ. V was clipped by 0 bases and J by 5 bases, with 6 bases between them. The CDR3 DNA is TGCGCCAGCAGCTTGGCCGTCGACAATGAGCAGTTCTTC. It is translated as CASSLAVDNEQFF.

The chain has TRBV7-9 and TRBJ2-5; 9 nucleotides line up with TRBD1. The CDR3 sequence is 15 residues long. Germline CDR1 is SEHNR and CDR2 is FQNEAQ (reference sequence). Trimming cost V 7 bases and J 4 bases; bases outside gene matches: 10. The CDR3: CASTRGQGLGETQYF. CDR3 nucleotide sequence: TGTGCCAGCACCAGGGGACAGGGACTGGGAGAGACCCAGTACTTC.

This rearrangement joins TRBV28 to TRBJ2-7; the D gene is possibly TRBD2 (5 bases). CDR1 MDHEN and CDR2 SYDVKM come from the germline V gene. Trimming took off 7 bases at V and 6 bases at J, with 13 bases between the two ends. The CDR3 consists of 12 residues. CDR3 in amino acids: CASTLRSGEQYF. DNA of the CDR3: TGTGCCAGCACCCTTAGGAGCGGCGAGCAGTACTTC.

The chain couples TRBV18 to TRBJ2-3; D remains ambiguous. Germline CDR1 reads KGHSH; CDR2 reads LQKENI. The length of the CDR3 is 14 residues. V was clipped by 3 bases and J by 6 bases, with 13 bases between them. The CDR3 DNA reads TGTGCCAGCTCACCTCCAGGCCTCACGGATACGCAGTATTTT. Translation: CASSPPGLTDTQYF.

A few counts support this clone. The rearrangement joins TRBV19 to TRBJ2-3; 9 bases align to TRBD2. Germline V gene data show CDR1 as LNHDA and CDR2 as SQIVND (reference sequence). CDR3 size: 16 residues. V lost 1 base and J lost 4; bases outside the gene matches: 6. CDR3: CASSIVGSGSADTQYF. CDR3 DNA: TGTGCCAGTAGTATAGTCGGTAGCGGGAGCGCAGATACGCAGTATTTT.